One and the same sample provided the 6 T cell receptor beta chains below, sequenced in a study of cytomegalovirus exposure and HLA in healthy donors. Repertoires were generated with immunoSEQ multiplex PCR, while TCRdb's copy carries only in-frame clones and drops some. The sample holds 80,000 to 100,000 clones, roughly 87% seen once. Sequenced sample: PBMCs. These receptors came from a man between 18 and 29 years old in good health and CMV-seropositive.

This chain joins TRBV5-4 and TRBJ1-1; 8 bases line up with TRBD1. The CDR3 consists of 14 residues. The junction had 15 bases not matched to a gene; V was cut back by 4 bases and J by 13 bases. CDR1 is SGHNT, CDR2 YYREEE, per germline (reference sequence). The CDR3 DNA reads as TGTGCCAGCAGCGCAACCGCGGACAGGGCGGTCGTTTTCTTT. Its protein is CASSATADRAVVFF.

The V and J genes are TRBV28 and TRBJ2-6; 7 nucleotides align to TRBD1. The J segment lost 2 bases and the V segment lost 10 bases, leaving 8 bases of the junction unmatched. Looked up from germline, CDR1 is MDHEN and CDR2 is SYDVKM. The CDR3 sequence is 15 residues long. The CDR3, as DNA: TGTGCCACCACTTTAGGGGGCGCTGGGGCCAACGTCCTGACTTTC. Translating gives CATTLGGAGANVLTF.

J is TRBJ2-7 and V is TRBV7-6, with TRBD1 identical over 9 bases. Germline V gives CDR1 SGHVS, CDR2 FNYEAQ. This CDR3 comprises 16 residues. V lost 3 bases and J lost 4; bases outside the gene matches: 10. The CDR3 here is CASSLTSTGGFYEQYF. The CDR3 nucleotides read TGTGCCAGCAGCTTGACGTCCACAGGGGGCTTTTACGAGCAGTACTTC.

This clone was recorded a few times. This chain uses TRBV19 with TRBJ2-1, with D perhaps matching TRBD2 (5 bases). The CDR3 is 14 amino acids. CDR1 LNHDA and CDR2 SQIVND come from the germline V gene (reference sequence). V was shortened by 6 bases and J by 7 bases, with 16 bases between the two germline ends. In nucleotides, the CDR3 is TGTGCCAGTAGGACCGGGAAGCCTGGGAATGAGCAGTTCTTC. This encodes CASRTGKPGNEQFF.

The chain employs TRBV28 and TRBJ2-2, with TRBD2 matching over 12 bases. The J segment lost 1 base and the V segment lost 7 bases, leaving 13 bases of the junction unmatched. The CDR3 consists of 19 residues. Looked up from germline, CDR1 is MDHEN and CDR2 is SYDVKM. The CDR3, as DNA: TGTGCCAGCATTATACCTCGGGGACTAGCGGGCATGAACACCGGGGAGCTGTTTTTT. This codes for CASIIPRGLAGMNTGELFF.

This clone was seen only once. The rearrangement links TRBV4-3 to TRBJ2-7; possibly TRBD2 for D (6 bases). The CDR3 has 18 amino acids. Germline CDR1 is LGHNA and CDR2 is YSLEER. Trimming removed 0 bases at V and 1 base at J, with 19 bases between. For the CDR3, the DNA is TGCGCCAGCAGCCAAGATCTCAGTGGCGGGGACGTTTCCTACGAGCAGTACTTC. Residues: CASSQDLSGGDVSYEQYF.